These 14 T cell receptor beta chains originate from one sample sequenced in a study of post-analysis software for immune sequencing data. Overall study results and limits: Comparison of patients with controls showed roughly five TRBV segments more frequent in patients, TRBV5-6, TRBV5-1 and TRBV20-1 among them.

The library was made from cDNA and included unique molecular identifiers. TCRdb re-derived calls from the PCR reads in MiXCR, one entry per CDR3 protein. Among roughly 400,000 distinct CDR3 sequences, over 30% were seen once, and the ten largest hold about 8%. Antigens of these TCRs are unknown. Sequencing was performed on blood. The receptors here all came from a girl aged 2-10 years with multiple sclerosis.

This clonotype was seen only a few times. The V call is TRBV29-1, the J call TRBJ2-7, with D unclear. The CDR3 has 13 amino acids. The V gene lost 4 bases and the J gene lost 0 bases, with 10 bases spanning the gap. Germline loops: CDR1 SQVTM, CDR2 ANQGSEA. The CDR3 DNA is TGCAGCGTTGCCGTTGGGGTCTCCTACGAGCAGTACTTC. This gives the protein CSVAVGVSYEQYF.

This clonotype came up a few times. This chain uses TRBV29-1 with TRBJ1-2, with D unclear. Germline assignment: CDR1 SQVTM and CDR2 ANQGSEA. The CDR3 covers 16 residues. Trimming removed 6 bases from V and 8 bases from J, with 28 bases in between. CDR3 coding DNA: TGCAGCGTCCCGTCGCCAACCGGGCGCTTAGAGCGGGGCTACACCTTC. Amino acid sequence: CSVPSPTGRLERGYTF. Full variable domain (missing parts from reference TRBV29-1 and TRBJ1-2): SAVISQKPSRDICQRGTSLTIQCQVDSQVTMMFWYRQQPGQSLTLIATANQGSEATYESGFVIDKFPISRPNLTFSTLTVSNMSPEDSSIYLCSVPSPTGRLERGYTFGSGTRLTVV.

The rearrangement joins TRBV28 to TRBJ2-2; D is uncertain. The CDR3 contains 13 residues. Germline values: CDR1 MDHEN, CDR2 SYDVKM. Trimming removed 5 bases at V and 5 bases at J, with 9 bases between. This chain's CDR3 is CASSDPQTGELFF. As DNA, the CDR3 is TGTGCCAGCAGTGACCCACAGACCGGGGAGCTGTTTTTT. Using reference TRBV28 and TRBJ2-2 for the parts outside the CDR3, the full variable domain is DVKVTQSSRYLVKRTGEKVFLECVQDMDHENMFWYRQDPGLGLRLIYFSYDVKMKEKGDIPEGYSVSREKKERFSLILESASTNQTSMYLCASSDPQTGELFFGEGSRLTVL.

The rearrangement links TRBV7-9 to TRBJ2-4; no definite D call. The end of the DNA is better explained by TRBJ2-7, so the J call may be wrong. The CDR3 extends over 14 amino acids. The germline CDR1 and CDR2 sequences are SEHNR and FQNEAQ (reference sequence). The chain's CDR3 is CASSREPEHYEQYF. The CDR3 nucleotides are TGTGCCAGCAGCAGAGAACCTGAACACTACGAGCAGTACTTC.

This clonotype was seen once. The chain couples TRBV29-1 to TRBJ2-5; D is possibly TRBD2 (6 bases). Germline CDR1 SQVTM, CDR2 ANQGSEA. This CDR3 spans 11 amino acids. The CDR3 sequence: CRIGTCNEQYF. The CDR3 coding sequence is TGCAGGATCGGGACTTGCAATGAGCAGTACTTC.

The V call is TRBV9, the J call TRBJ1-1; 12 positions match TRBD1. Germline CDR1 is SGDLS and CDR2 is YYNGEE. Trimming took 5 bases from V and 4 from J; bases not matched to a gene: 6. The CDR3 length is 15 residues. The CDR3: CASSLGDRGPTEAFF. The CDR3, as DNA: TGTGCCAGCAGTTTAGGGGACAGGGGGCCCACTGAAGCTTTCTTT.

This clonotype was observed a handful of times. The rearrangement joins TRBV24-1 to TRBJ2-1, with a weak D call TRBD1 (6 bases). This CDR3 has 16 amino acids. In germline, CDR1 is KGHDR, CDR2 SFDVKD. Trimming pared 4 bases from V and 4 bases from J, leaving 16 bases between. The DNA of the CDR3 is TGTGCCACCAGTGAGACGGATACAGGGAGATACAATGAGCAGTTCTTC. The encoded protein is CATSETDTGRYNEQFF.

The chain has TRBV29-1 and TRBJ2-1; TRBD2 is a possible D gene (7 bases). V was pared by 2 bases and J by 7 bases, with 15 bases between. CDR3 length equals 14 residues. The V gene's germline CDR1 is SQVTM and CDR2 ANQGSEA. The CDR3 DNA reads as TGCAGCGTTGAAAAACAGGGAGCGGGGAATGAGCAGTTCTTC. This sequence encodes CSVEKQGAGNEQFF.

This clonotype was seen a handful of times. The CDR3 sequence is CATSRAPGDYEQYF. The CDR3 coding sequence is TGTGCCACCAGCAGAGCCCCAGGGGACTACGAGCAGTACTTC. The chain couples TRBV15 to TRBJ2-7; D perhaps matches TRBD1 (6 bases). CDR1 and CDR2 from the germline V gene are LNHNV and YYDKDF (reference sequence). Trimming removed 1 base from V and 3 bases from J, with 10 bases in between. The CDR3 is 14 residues long.

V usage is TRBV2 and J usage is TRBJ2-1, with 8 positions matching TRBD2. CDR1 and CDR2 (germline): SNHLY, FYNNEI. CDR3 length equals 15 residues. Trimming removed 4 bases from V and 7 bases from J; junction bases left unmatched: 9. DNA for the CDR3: TGTGCCAGCAGTGTTTTCGCGGGGGGTAGAAATGAGCAGTTCTTC. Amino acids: CASSVFAGGRNEQFF.

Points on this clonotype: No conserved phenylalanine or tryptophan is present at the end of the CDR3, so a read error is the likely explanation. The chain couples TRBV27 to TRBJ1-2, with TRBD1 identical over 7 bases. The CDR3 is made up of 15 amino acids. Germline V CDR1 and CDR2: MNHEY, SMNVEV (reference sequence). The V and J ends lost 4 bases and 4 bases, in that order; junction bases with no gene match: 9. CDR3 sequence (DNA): TGTGCCAGCAGTTCACGACAGGGATTGGGCTATGGCTACACCCTC. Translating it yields CASSSRQGLGYGYTL.

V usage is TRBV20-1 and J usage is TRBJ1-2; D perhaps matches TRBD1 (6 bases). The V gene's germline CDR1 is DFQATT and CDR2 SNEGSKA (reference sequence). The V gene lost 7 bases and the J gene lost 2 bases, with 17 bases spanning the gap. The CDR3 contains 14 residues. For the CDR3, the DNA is TGCAGTGACTGCTGGGGGGCGGGAAACTATGGCTACACCTTC. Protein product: CSDCWGAGNYGYTF.

CDR3 protein: CAISGEGRSSYNEQFF. The CDR3 DNA reads TGTGCCATCAGTGGAGAGGGTCGGAGCTCCTACAATGAGCAGTTCTTC. J is TRBJ2-1 and V is TRBV10-3; D is possibly TRBD2 (5 bases). Germline V gene sequence: CDR1 ENHRY, CDR2 SYGVKD. The CDR3 runs 16 residues. Between the trimmed V and J ends, which lost 4 bases and 0 bases, there was a span of 13 bases.

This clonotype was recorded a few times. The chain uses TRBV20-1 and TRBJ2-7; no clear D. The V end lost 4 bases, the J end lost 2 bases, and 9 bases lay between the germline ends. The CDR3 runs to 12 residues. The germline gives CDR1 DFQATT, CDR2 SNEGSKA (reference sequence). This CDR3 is CSATDHTYEQYF. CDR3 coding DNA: TGCAGTGCTACGGACCACACCTACGAGCAGTACTTC.